The next 8 T cell receptor beta chains were all read from a single sample in a study of blood T cell repertoires in COVID-19. TCRdb keeps only in-frame clones here, not all; method: immunoSEQ multiplex PCR. Among roughly 330,000 clones listed, 80% to 90% were seen once. The specimen sequenced was peripheral blood. The receptors come from a man in his late teens or twenties who had recovered from COVID-19.

The V and J genes are TRBV19 and TRBJ1-1; 10 bases are a match to TRBD1. This CDR3 contains 14 residues. Unmatched junction bases numbered 5, after V lost 4 bases and J lost 6 bases. Germline V gene data show CDR1 as LNHDA and CDR2 as SQIVND (reference sequence). Here the CDR3 DNA reads TGTGCCAGTAGTACGAGACAGGGGGCTTCTGAAGCTTTCTTT. Translation gives CASSTRQGASEAFF.

This clone came up once. This chain links TRBV5-1 with TRBJ2-7, with a possible D match to TRBD1 (6 bases). This CDR3 region has 13 residues. V lost 2 bases to trimming and J lost 5 bases, with 11 bases between them. Germline CDR1 reads SGHRS; CDR2 reads YFSETQ. CDR3 nucleotides: TGCGCCAGCAGCTTTCCCCGACAGGACGAGCAGTACTTC. Translation: CASSFPRQDEQYF. Full variable domain (remainder filled in from reference TRBV5-1 and TRBJ2-7): KAGVTQTPRYLIKTRGQQVTLSCSPISGHRSVSWYQQTPGQGLQFLFEYFSETQRNKGNFPGRFSGRQFSNSRSEMNVSTLELGDSALYLCASSFPRQDEQYFGPGTRLTVT.

CDR3 DNA: TGTGCCAGCAGCGGAGTGGGACAGGGGAACACCGGGGAGCTGTTTTTT. Translating it yields CASSGVGQGNTGELFF. The chain has TRBV9 and TRBJ2-2; 9 bases align to TRBD1. Germline V gene data show CDR1 as SGDLS and CDR2 as YYNGEE. V trimming: 3 bases; J trimming: 1 base; junction bases outside the gene matches: 4. This CDR3 region has 16 residues.

The CDR3 DNA is TGTGCCAGCAGTTTACAGGTTGACCTAAGAGGCTACACCTTC. Protein product: CASSLQVDLRGYTF. The chain combines TRBV6-5 with TRBJ1-2, with D perhaps matching TRBD1 (5 bases). Between the trimmed V and J ends, which lost 4 bases and 8 bases, there was a span of 17 bases. The CDR3 runs 14 residues. CDR1 MNHEY and CDR2 SVGAGI come from the germline V gene.

The chain carries TRBV2 and TRBJ2-1; 14 bases match TRBD2. Germline V gene data show CDR1 as SNHLY and CDR2 as FYNNEI. V was clipped by 7 bases and J by 7 bases; unmatched bases: 12. CDR3 length: 17 residues. The CDR3 bases are TGTGCCAGCAAAACAAGTTCGGGACTAGCGGGAGCAAATGAGCAGTTCTTC. Its translation: CASKTSSGLAGANEQFF.

V is TRBV5-1 and J is TRBJ1-3; D is undetermined. Trimming took off 0 bases at V and 0 bases at J, with 7 bases between the two ends. The V gene's germline CDR1 is SGHRS and CDR2 YFSETQ. CDR3 size: 15 residues. The CDR3 region is CASSLGQTSGNTIYF. In DNA form, the CDR3 reads TGCGCCAGCAGCTTGGGGCAAACCTCTGGAAACACCATATATTTT.

The rearrangement links TRBV10-3 to TRBJ2-5, with unresolved D. Germline CDR1 is ENHRY and CDR2 is SYGVKD. Trimming stripped 4 bases from V and 0 bases from J, with 3 bases between. The CDR3 runs 12 residues. The CDR3 reads CAISANQETQYF. CDR3 DNA sequence: TGTGCCATCAGTGCTAACCAAGAGACCCAGTACTTC.

CDR3 in amino acids: CAWRAFDRGEAFF. CDR3 nucleotides: TGTGCCTGGAGGGCTTTCGACAGGGGCGAAGCTTTCTTT. The chain has TRBV30 and TRBJ1-1; 8 bases match TRBD1. V shed 3 bases, J shed 8 bases, and the junction held 8 bases outside the gene matches. The CDR3 totals 13 residues. Germline CDR1 and CDR2: GTSNPN and SVGIG (reference sequence).